Given below is one TCR beta chain in context. Its antigen is unidentified. The record originates from a study of cytomegalovirus exposure and HLA in healthy donors. Broader study findings: Reported results showed that the classifier diagnosed cytomegalovirus status with high specificity and sensitivity.

Data came from immunoSEQ multiplex PCR; TCRdb stores just in-frame clones and leaves some out. The sample lists a few hundred thousand clones, 90% occurring once. The TCR was taken from a young woman in good health and CMV-seronegative. The sample consisted of PBMCs.

The CDR3: CAWSLYRDTQYF. The CDR3 DNA reads as TGTGCCTGGAGCCTATACAGAGATACGCAGTATTTT. This sequence joins TRBV30 and TRBJ2-3; D not resolved. Germline V gene lookup returns CDR1 GTSNPN and CDR2 SVGIG (reference sequence). Trimming cost V 3 bases and J 5 bases, with 9 bases left between them. The length of the CDR3 is 12 residues.